The clone carrying this TCR beta chain was recorded a few times. As yet, its antigen is unknown. The sample is drawn from a study of immune heterogeneity within non-small cell lung tumors. General study points: Multiple tumor sites within a patient showed recurrence of identical dominant CDR3 beta clonotypes; site-unique high-frequency clones were present as well. Local T-cell clonality tracked moderately but significantly with local tumor mutational burden, giving an R of approximately 0.35.

For each sample, template was around 600 ng of bulk tumor genomic DNA. While surgery was under way, several biopsies spaced far apart were taken per primary tumor. Newly diagnosed with untreated non-small cell lung cancer, the patients underwent curative surgery. Donors comprised newly diagnosed non-small cell lung cancer patients undergoing surgery with curative intent. TCR beta CDR3 was amplified by multiplex PCR, first round ten to eleven cycles, 32 V and 13 J primers. TCRdb re-called the multiplex PCR reads with MiXCR, one entry per CDR3 protein. In the table there are approximately 11,000 distinct CDR3 sequences, about 20% of which are singletons. Sample: lung tumor tissue. The clonotype was recovered from a man aged 55 to 70 with non-small cell lung cancer.

DNA for the CDR3: TGCAGCGCCGCCTGGACTGGAGCAAGTGAAGCTTTCTTT. Translated: CSAAWTGASEAFF. The chain joins TRBV29-1 to TRBJ1-1; D unresolved. Germline CDR1 reads SQVTM; CDR2 reads ANQGSEA. Trimming removed 7 bases at V and 7 bases at J, with 19 bases between. CDR3 size: 13 residues. Variable domain in full (rest from reference TRBV29-1 and TRBJ1-1): SAVISQKPSRDICQRGTSLTIQCQVDSQVTMMFWYRQQPGQSLTLIATANQGSEATYESGFVIDKFPISRPNLTFSTLTVSNMSPEDSSIYLCSAAWTGASEAFFGQGTRLTVV.